Listed here is a single T cell receptor (beta chain). There are 14 residues in the CDR3. V lost 6 bases to trimming and J lost 3 bases, with 13 bases between them. The germline V gene has CDR1 SGHTS and CDR2 YDEGEE. The sample originates from a study of shared clonotypes between healthy human individuals. Measured with immunoSEQ multiplex PCR; TCRdb has only the in-frame clones, and not every one. The data show 2 million to 2.5 million clones, just under 95% seen once. The material sequenced was naive CD4+ T cells from PBMCs. Specified subset: CD45RA+ positively selected. This clonotype was sampled from a man between 18 and 35 years old in good health. Some clones in this sample may be carry-over from other donors' samples. The chain links TRBV5-8 to TRBJ2-4; D unresolved. In nucleotides, the CDR3 is TGTGCCAGCAACGTCCTGGGCAGCAAAAACATTCAGTACTTC. The encoded protein is CASNVLGSKNIQYF.